The TCR beta chain described here comes from a study of response to subunit inactivated influenza vaccine. TCRdb re-analysed the RT-PCR reads in MiXCR, keeping a single row per CDR3 protein. The table has about 570,000 distinct CDR3 sequences, roughly 10% seen once. A further study also used this sample, focusing on T cells expressing NK-cell markers. This second study says: 5'RACE template switching with UMIs generated TCR beta cDNA.

This TCR was recovered from a man between 50 and 59 years old who received an inactivated influenza vaccine. The sample consisted of PBMCs from blood, taken on the day of vaccination.

The CDR3 loop reads CASSSSSGGQAYEQYF. The CDR3 nucleotides read TGCGCCAGCAGCTCCTCTAGCGGGGGGCAAGCCTACGAGCAGTACTTC. The gene calls are TRBV5-1 and TRBJ2-7; 11 bases fit TRBD2. The V gene's germline CDR1 is SGHRS and CDR2 YFSETQ. The CDR3 loop spans 16 amino acids. Losses at the gene ends were 3 bases for V and 2 bases for J; bases not matched to a gene: 7.